This note documents a single TCR beta chain sequence. Which antigen it targets is not known. Within one base of it there is no much larger clone, and no base qualities were kept. V is cut by 6 bases and J by 5 bases, and the space between the germline ends is 13 bases. The germline V gene sets CDR1 to SNHLY and CDR2 to FYNNEI. The CDR3 covers 13 residues, taking in both the cysteine and the phenylalanine. The entry retains the CDR3 DNA only, 39 bases that are in frame from base 1. Libraries were built with the immunoSEQ multiplex PCR assay. The study's own analysis went as follows. A statistical classification framework was built to diagnose cytomegalovirus status from the catalog of TCR beta chain sequences. The immuneACCESS repertoire file appears here via TCRdb, limited to in-frame rearrangements. These files lack a portion of the clones; in checked studies, under half of the deficit traces to unresolved V genes, and the cause of the others is not known. V and J calls and clone size are given by that table; D and trimming were obtained from the DNA. Recorded for this sample are tens of thousands of clones; roughly 80% of them occurred a single time. Around 3% of the sample goes to the ten largest clones.

This sample was taken from a study of cytomegalovirus exposure and HLA in healthy donors (dated by TCRdb to between 2016 and 2019). Context from the whole study: According to a later analysis, one platform produced both the 120 validation repertoires and the approximately 660 repertoires of the first cohort. The study aimed to test whether signatures of past pathogen exposure could be identified by cataloging public T cell receptors. A separate validation cohort of some 130 different subjects was used in addition to the approximately 640-subject first cohort. To predict cytomegalovirus infection status, the study combined high-throughput TCR immunosequencing, statistical association of individual TCRs with disease status, and machine learning. The paper's findings and limits, for the study overall: In a later analysis, TCRs clustered in the first cohort were found to also tend to co-occur in the approximately 120 validation repertoires, with approximately 94% of cluster scores above 0. A few of the identified cytomegalovirus-associated TCR beta chains were confirmed in vitro to be specific for cytomegalovirus antigens. Most TCR sequences were seen in very few donors, while some public TCRs were found in many individuals. All 120 or so repertoires were used to score co-occurrence in the validation cohort in a later analysis, because that analysis had no HLA typing for the cohort. The classifier was reported to diagnose cytomegalovirus status with high specificity and sensitivity in both the original and validation cohorts. It was suggested by the authors that the approach could potentially be generalized to other disease states and immunological phenotypes. The study listed 150 to 200 TCR beta chains as associated with cytomegalovirus.

The donors were included in the validation cohort of 130 or so subjects, a group kept apart from the roughly 680-subject first cohort. Material for sequencing was PBMCs. This sequence was found in a man aged 25 to 40 in good health and CMV-seronegative. The sequence joins TRBV2 to TRBJ1-1; possibly the D gene is TRBD1, per 6 matching bases. CDR3 reads: CASSADQGTEAFF. The DNA reads TGTGCCAGCAGCGCTGATCAGGGGACTGAAGCTTTCTTT.